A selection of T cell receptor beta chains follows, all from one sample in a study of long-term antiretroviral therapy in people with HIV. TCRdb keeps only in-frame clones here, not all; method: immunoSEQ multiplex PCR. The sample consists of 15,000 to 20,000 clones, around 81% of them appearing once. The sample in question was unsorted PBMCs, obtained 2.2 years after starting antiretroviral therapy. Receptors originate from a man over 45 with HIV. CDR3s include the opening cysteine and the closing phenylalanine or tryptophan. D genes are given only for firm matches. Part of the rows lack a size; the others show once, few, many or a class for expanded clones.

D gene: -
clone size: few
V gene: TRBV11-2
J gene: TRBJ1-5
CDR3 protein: CASSGDGYSNQPQHF
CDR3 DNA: TGTGCCAGCAGCGGGGACGGCTATAGCAATCAGCCCCAGCATTTT

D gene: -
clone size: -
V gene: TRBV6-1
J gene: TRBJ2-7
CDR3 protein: CASTASPTYEQYF
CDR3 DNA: TGTGCCAGCACGGCGAGTCCCACCTACGAGCAGTACTTC

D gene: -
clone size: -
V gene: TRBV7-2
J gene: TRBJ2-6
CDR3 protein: CASSLDGSSGANVLTF
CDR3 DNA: TGTGCCAGCAGCTTGGACGGTTCGAGTGGGGCCAACGTCCTGACTTTC

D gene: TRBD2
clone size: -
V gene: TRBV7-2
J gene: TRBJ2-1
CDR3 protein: CASSLGTSAYNEQFF
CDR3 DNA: TGTGCCAGCAGCTTAGGGACTAGCGCCTACAATGAGCAGTTCTTC

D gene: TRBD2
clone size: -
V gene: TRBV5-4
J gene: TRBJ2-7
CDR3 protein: CASSLGQRGDYEQYF
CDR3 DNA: TGTGCCAGCAGCTTGGGCCAGCGGGGTGATTACGAGCAGTACTTC

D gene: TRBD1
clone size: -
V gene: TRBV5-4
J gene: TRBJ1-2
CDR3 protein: CASSLAGTGGYGYTF
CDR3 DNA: TGTGCCAGCAGCTTGGCCGGGACAGGGGGGTATGGCTACACCTTC

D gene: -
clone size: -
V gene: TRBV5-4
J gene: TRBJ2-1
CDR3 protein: CASTSDYSYNEQFF
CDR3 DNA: TGTGCCAGCACCTCTGACTATTCCTACAATGAGCAGTTCTTC

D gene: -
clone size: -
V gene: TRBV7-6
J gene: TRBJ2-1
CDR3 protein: CASSPAAGWEQFF
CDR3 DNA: TGTGCCAGCAGCCCTGCCGCGGGTTGGGAGCAGTTCTTC

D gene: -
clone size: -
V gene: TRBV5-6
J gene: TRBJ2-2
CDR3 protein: CASSLGQVDTGELFF
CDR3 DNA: TGTGCCAGCAGCTTAGGGCAGGTTGACACCGGGGAGCTGTTTTTT

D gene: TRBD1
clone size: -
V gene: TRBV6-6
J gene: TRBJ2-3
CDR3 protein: CASSPGTGDTDTQYF
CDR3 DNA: TGTGCCAGCAGCCCCGGGACAGGGGACACAGATACGCAGTATTTT

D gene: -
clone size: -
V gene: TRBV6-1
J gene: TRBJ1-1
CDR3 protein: CASSETRRQGETEAFF
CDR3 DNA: TGTGCCAGCAGTGAAACTCGCAGACAAGGGGAGACTGAAGCTTTCTTT

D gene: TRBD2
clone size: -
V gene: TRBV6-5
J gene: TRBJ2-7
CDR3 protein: CASSPGSGGTYEQYF
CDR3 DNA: TGTGCCAGCAGTCCCGGTAGCGGGGGCACCTACGAGCAGTACTTC

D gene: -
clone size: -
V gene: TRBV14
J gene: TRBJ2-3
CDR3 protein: CASSLSSHTQYF
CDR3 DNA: TGTGCCAGCAGCCTAAGCAGCCATACGCAGTATTTT

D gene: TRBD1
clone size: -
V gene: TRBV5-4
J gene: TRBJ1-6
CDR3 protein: CASSSPPGQGSSPLHF
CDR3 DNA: TGTGCCAGCAGCTCGCCCCCGGGACAGGGGAGTTCACCCCTCCACTTT

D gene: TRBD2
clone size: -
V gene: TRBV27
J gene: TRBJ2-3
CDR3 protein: CASSSGLAGPTDTQYF
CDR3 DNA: TGTGCCAGCAGTTCCGGACTAGCGGGCCCCACAGATACGCAGTATTTT

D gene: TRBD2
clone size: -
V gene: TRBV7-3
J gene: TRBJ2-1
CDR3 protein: CASSPLAGGGNEQFF
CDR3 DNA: TGTGCCAGCAGCCCGCTAGCGGGGGGCGGGAATGAGCAGTTCTTC

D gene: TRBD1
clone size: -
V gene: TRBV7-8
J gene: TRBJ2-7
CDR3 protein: CASSEDRGDEQYF
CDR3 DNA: TGTGCCAGCAGTGAGGACAGGGGGGACGAGCAGTACTTC

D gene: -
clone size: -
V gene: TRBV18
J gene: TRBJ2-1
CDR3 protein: CASSPASGRGAYNEQFF
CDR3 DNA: TGTGCCAGCTCACCAGCCTCGGGGCGCGGAGCCTACAATGAGCAGTTCTTC

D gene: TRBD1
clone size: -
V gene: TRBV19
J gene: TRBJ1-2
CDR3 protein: CASSNGQGRYGYTF
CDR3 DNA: TGTGCCAGTAGTAACGGACAGGGGCGCTATGGCTACACCTTC

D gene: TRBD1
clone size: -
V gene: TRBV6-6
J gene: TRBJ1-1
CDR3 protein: CASSIGGAGTEAFF
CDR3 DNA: TGTGCCAGCAGTATAGGGGGCGCGGGGACTGAAGCTTTCTTT

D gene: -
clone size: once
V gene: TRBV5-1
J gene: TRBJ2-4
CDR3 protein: CASSDPQGPSIQYF
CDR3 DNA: TGCGCCAGCAGCGATCCCCAGGGCCCGAGCATTCAGTACTTC